This T cell receptor (beta chain) was identified in a study of metastatic and nonmetastatic thyroid tumors. For the study at large: A comparison of repertoires was made across blood and tumor or nodule tissue from malignant and benign thyroid patients. General study findings and limits: Versus benign nodules, malignant thyroid tumors reportedly had significantly higher TCR beta diversity, in blood and tumor.

A remark on this clone: Its specificity is not known.

In the study's own analysis: Clinicopathological groups supplied CDR3 differences that were used to build a distant-metastasis classifier for papillary thyroid cancer. TCRdb re-called clones via MiXCR from the PCR reads. The V and J calls here are based on TCRdb, not the publication. The data show several thousand clones, 25% to 30% seen once. Not a single patient had been given any form of treatment at any point before undergoing thyroid surgery. CDR3 length: 17 residues. Trimming took off 2 bases at V and 0 bases at J, with 16 bases between the two ends. The germline CDR1 and CDR2 sequences are SNHLY and FYNNEI.

This sequence joins TRBV2 and TRBJ1-1; D perhaps matches TRBD1 (6 bases). This sequence was found in a female donor with papillary thyroid cancer or a benign thyroid nodule (not recorded which). Some clones in this sample may be carry-over from other donors' samples. Sequences were obtained from tumor tissue. As DNA, the CDR3 is TGTGCCAGCAGTGAAATTGGGACAAGGGGACTGAACACTGAAGCTTTCTTT. Protein sequence: CASSEIGTRGLNTEAFF.